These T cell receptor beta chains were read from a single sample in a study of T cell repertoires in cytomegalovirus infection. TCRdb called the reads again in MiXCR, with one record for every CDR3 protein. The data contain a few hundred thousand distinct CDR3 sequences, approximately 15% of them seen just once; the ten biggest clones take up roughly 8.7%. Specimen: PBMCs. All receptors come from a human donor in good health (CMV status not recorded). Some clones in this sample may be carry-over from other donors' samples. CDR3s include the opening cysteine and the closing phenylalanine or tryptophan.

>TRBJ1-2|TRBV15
CATSRDRGIGYTF
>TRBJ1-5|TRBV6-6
CASSFRTGYGQPQHF
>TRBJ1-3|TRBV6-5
CASRQTPANTIYF
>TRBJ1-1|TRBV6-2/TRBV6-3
CASNRQGNYDTEAFF
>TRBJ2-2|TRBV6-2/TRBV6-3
CASEGDTGELFF
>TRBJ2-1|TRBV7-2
CASSPGPRYNEQFF
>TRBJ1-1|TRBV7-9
CASSLGGRVAEAFF
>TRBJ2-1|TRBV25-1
CASSARTPDNEQFF
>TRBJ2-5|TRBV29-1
CSVRTGVETQYF
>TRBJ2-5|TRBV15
CATSSGQAQETQYF
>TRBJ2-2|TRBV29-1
CSVSGPGGELFF
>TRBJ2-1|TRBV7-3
CASSPQRGTYNEQFF
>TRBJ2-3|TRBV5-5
CASSYLAGGDKPSTDTQYF
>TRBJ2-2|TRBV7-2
CASSLAVSRGELFF
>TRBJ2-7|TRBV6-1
CASRQALGGSVYEQYF
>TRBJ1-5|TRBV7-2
CASSLRQATFNQPQHF
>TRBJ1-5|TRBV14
CASSQDVDQPQHF